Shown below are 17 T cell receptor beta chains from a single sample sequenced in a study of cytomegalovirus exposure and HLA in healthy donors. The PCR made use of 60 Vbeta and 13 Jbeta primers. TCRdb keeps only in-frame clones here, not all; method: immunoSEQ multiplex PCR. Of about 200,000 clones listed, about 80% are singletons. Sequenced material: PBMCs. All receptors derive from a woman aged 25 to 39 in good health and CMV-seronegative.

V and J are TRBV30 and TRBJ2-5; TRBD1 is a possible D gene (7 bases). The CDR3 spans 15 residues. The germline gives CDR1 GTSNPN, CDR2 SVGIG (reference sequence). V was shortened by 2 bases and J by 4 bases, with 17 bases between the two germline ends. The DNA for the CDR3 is TGTGCCTGGAGTTCCTTGGCAGGGGGAGGAGAGACCCAGTACTTC. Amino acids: CAWSSLAGGGETQYF.

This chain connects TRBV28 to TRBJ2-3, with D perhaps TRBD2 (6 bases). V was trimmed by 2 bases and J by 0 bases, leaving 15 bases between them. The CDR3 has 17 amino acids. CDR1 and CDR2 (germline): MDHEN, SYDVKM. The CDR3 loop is CASSLIGRISSTDTQYF. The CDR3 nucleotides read TGTGCCAGCAGTTTAATCGGGAGAATTTCTAGCACAGATACGCAGTATTTT.

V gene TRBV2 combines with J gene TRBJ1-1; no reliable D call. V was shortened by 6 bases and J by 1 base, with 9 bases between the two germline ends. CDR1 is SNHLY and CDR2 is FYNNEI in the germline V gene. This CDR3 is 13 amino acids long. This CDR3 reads CASRDSSNTEAFF. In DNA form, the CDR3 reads TGTGCCAGCAGGGACTCCTCGAACACTGAAGCTTTCTTT. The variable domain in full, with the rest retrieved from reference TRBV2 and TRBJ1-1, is EPEVTQTPSHQVTQMGQEVILRCVPISNHLYFYWYRQILGQKVEFLVSFYNNEISEKSEIFDDQFSVERPDGSNFTLKIRSTKLEDSAMYFCASRDSSNTEAFFGQGTRLTVV.

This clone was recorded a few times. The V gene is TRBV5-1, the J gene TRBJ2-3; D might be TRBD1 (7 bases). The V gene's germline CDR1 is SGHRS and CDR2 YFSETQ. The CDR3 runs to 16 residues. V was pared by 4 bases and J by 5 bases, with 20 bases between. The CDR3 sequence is CASSAARLGGGDTQYF. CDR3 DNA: TGCGCCAGCAGCGCCGCTAGACTAGGGGGCGGAGATACGCAGTATTTT.

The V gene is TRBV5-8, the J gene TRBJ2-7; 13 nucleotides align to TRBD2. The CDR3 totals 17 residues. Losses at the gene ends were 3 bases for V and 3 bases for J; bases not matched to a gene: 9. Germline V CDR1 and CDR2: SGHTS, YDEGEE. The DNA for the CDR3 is TGTGCCAGCAGCTCCGGGACTAGCGGGACTGGATTCTACGAGCAGTACTTC. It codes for CASSSGTSGTGFYEQYF.

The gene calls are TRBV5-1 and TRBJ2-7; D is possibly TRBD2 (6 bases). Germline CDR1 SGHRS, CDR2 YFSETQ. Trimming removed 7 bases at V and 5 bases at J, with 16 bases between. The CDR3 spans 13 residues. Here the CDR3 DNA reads TGCGCCAGCTCCGTCCCGGGAGCCGACGAGCAGTACTTC. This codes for CASSVPGADEQYF.

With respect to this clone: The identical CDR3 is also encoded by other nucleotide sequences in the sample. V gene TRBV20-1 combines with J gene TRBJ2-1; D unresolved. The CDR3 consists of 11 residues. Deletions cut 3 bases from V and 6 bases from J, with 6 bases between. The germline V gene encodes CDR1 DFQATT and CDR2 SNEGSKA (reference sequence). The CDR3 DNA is TGCAGTGCTAGCCCCGGCAATGAGCAGTTCTTC. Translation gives CSASPGNEQFF.

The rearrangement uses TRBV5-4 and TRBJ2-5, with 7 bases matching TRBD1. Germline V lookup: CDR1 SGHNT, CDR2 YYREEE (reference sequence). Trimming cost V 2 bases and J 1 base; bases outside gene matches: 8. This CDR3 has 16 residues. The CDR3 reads CASSFGTVPFQETQYF. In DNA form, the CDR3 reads TGTGCCAGCAGCTTCGGGACAGTCCCGTTCCAAGAGACCCAGTACTTC.

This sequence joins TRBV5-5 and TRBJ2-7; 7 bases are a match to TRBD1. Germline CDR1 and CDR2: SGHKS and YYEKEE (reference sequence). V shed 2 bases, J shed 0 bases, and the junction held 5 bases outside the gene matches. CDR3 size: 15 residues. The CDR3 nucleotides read TGTGCCAGCAGCTTTTCCGACAGGGTCTCCTACGAGCAGTACTTC. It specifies CASSFSDRVSYEQYF.

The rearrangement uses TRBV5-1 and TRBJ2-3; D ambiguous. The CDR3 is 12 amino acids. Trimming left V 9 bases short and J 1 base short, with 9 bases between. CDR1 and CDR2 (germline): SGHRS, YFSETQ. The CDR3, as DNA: TGCGCCACCGGTTTGGGCACAGATACGCAGTATTTT. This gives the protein CATGLGTDTQYF.

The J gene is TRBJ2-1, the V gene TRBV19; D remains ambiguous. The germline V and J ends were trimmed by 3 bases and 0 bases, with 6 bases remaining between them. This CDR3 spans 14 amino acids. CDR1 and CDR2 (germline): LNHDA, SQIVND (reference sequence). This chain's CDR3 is CASSILSSYNEQFF. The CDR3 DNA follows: TGTGCCAGTAGTATTCTAAGCTCCTACAATGAGCAGTTCTTC.

CDR3 sequence: CASSPPVWGEETQYF. The CDR3 region has the DNA TGTGCCAGTAGTCCACCCGTTTGGGGGGAAGAGACCCAGTACTTC. This sequence joins TRBV19 and TRBJ2-5; possible D gene TRBD2, 6 bases. CDR3 length: 15 amino acids. Trimming removed 5 bases from V and 3 bases from J, with 16 bases in between. From germline, CDR1 is LNHDA and CDR2 SQIVND (reference sequence).

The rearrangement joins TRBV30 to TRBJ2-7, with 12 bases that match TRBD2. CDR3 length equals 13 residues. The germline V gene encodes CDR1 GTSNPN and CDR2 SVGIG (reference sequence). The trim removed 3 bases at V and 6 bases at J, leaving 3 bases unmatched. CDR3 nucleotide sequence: TGTGCCTGGAGCGGGACTAGCGGGCTCGAGCAGTACTTC. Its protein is CAWSGTSGLEQYF.

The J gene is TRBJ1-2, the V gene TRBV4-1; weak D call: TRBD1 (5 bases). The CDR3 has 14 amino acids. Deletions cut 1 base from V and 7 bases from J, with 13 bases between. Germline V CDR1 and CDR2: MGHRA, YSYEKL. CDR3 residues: CASSQVPGDGGYTF. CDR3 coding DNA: TGCGCCAGCAGCCAAGTCCCGGGGGACGGTGGCTACACCTTC.

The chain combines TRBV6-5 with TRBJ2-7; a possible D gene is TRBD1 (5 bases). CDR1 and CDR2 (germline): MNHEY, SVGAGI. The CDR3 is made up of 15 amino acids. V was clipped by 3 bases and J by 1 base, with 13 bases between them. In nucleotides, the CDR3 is TGTGCCAGCAGTTATTTTATGGGGCCGTCCTACGAGCAGTACTTC. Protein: CASSYFMGPSYEQYF.

The CDR3 loop is CASSSQMAEQYF. CDR3 in DNA: TGTGCCAGCAGCTCTCAAATGGCCGAGCAGTACTTC. The chain carries TRBV13 and TRBJ2-7; D unresolved. Germline CDR1 reads PRHDT; CDR2 reads FYEKMQ (reference sequence). Trimming took off 4 bases at V and 6 bases at J, with 10 bases between the two ends. The CDR3 has 12 amino acids.

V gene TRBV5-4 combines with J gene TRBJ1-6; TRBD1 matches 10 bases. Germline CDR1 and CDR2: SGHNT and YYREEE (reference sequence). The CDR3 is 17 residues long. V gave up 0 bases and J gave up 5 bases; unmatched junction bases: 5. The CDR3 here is CASSLVFGQGDNSPLHF. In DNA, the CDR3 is TGTGCCAGCAGCTTGGTGTTCGGACAGGGGGATAATTCACCCCTCCACTTT.